Listed here are 2 T cell receptor beta chains from one sample, sequenced in a study of cytomegalovirus exposure and HLA in healthy donors. A multiplex PCR was run with 60 Vbeta primers and 13 Jbeta primers. TCRdb's table, derived via immunoSEQ multiplex PCR, lists solely in-frame clones and lacks some. The sample lists 150,000 to 160,000 clones, more than 70% occurring once. The sample consisted of PBMCs. Every receptor here comes from a woman aged 40 to 49 in good health and CMV-seropositive.

This clone has only a few counts. CDR3 DNA sequence: TGCGCCAGCAGTCAATCATATAAGCGGGAGAACTACAATGAGCAGTTCTTC. Translation gives CASSQSYKRENYNEQFF. V is TRBV23-1 and J is TRBJ2-1, with 8 bases fitting TRBD2. TRBV23-1 is filed as an ORF, its function uncertain. J gave up 3 bases and V 0 bases, and 7 bases lay outside the gene matches. This CDR3 has 17 residues.

This chain joins TRBV5-1 and TRBJ2-5; D is undetermined. The J call could be wrong; TRBJ2-7 is a better fit for the DNA end. The germline V gene encodes CDR1 SGHRS and CDR2 YFSETQ. This CDR3 comprises 13 residues. The CDR3 protein is CASSLIGGYEQYF. The CDR3 DNA sequence: TGCGCCAGCAGCTTGATCGGCGGCTACGAGCAGTACTTC.